Following are 15 T cell receptor beta chains from one sample sequenced in a study of beta chain features in type 1 diabetes. Expressed TCRB transcripts were sequenced, since all the RNA that had been isolated was reverse transcribed. The data were produced by immunoSEQ multiplex PCR, yet TCRdb's version contains in-frame clones alone and is incomplete. In the table there are some 330,000 clones, 9.5% to 11% of which are singletons. Sequencing was done on a sample of naive CD4+ T cells from blood. These receptors all come from a woman aged 30 to 39 in good health.

This chain links TRBV9 with TRBJ1-3; TRBD1 might be the D (6 bases). Trimming took 5 bases from V and 2 from J, leaving 17 bases between them. CDR3 size: 16 residues. CDR1 and CDR2 from the germline V gene are SGDLS and YYNGEE. The DNA for the CDR3 is TGTGCCAGCAGTCCCACCCCGGGACAACCTGGAAACACCATATATTTT. Translated: CASSPTPGQPGNTIYF.

This clone was recorded a few times. The chain links TRBV7-8 to TRBJ2-3, with TRBD2 identical over 7 bases. Trimming at V came to 0 bases and at J to 9 bases, leaving 0 bases not matched to a gene. The CDR3 runs 12 residues. Germline V gives CDR1 SGHVS, CDR2 FQNEAQ. In nucleotides, the CDR3 is TGTGCCAGCAGCTTAGCTAGCGGGACGCAGTATTTT. Protein: CASSLASGTQYF.

This clone came up many times. This rearrangement joins TRBV6-6 to TRBJ2-6; D gene ambiguous. The CDR3 is 15 amino acids. Looked up from germline, CDR1 is MNHNY and CDR2 is SVGAGI (reference sequence). Trimming removed 6 bases from V and 2 bases from J, with 11 bases in between. CDR3 DNA sequence: TGTGCCAGCAGCCTCGACACGGCTGGGGCCAACGTCCTGACTTTC. Translating it yields CASSLDTAGANVLTF.

This clone was recorded a few times. The chain has TRBV9 and TRBJ2-2; 12 bases match TRBD2. The V gene's germline CDR1 is SGDLS and CDR2 YYNGEE. CDR3 length equals 15 residues. With V trimmed by 4 bases and J by 7 bases, 5 bases remained unmatched. The CDR3 is CASSLTSGGHGELFF. CDR3 nucleotide sequence: TGTGCCAGCAGCCTGACTAGCGGGGGCCACGGGGAGCTGTTTTTT.

This clone was counted only a few times. V and J are TRBV5-4 and TRBJ2-7; the D gene is possibly TRBD1 (6 bases). This CDR3 region has 13 residues. V dropped 4 bases and J dropped 3 bases, with 11 bases sitting between them. Germline lookup yields CDR1 SGHNT and CDR2 YYREEE (reference sequence). The CDR3 is CASSRRGVYEQYF. Written as DNA, the CDR3 is TGTGCCAGCAGCCGCAGGGGTGTCTACGAGCAGTACTTC. Looking up the rest from reference TRBV5-4 and TRBJ2-7 gives the full variable domain: ETGVTQSPTHLIKTRGQQVTLRCSSQSGHNTVSWYQQALGQGPQFIFQYYREEENGRGNFPPRFSGLQFPNYSSELNVNALELDDSALYLCASSRRGVYEQYFGPGTRLTVT.

This clone was observed a handful of times. The chain is built from TRBV15 and TRBJ2-7; possibly TRBD1 for D (6 bases). The V and J ends lost 0 bases and 2 bases respectively, with 11 bases between them. In germline, CDR1 is LNHNV, CDR2 YYDKDF (reference sequence). The CDR3 totals 15 residues. The CDR3 DNA follows: TGTGCCACCAGCAGAGATCCCAGGGGTACCTACGAGCAGTACTTC. Its protein product is CATSRDPRGTYEQYF.

The table lists this clone with a few counts. The rearrangement joins TRBV18 to TRBJ1-5; the match to TRBD1 covers 8 bases. The length of the CDR3 is 15 residues. J gave up 5 bases and V 1 base, and 4 bases lay outside the gene matches. In germline, CDR1 is KGHSH, CDR2 LQKENI. The CDR3 reads CASSPRTGPDQPQHF. CDR3 in DNA: TGTGCCAGCTCACCACGGACAGGGCCGGATCAGCCCCAGCATTTT.

DNA for the CDR3: TGCAGCGTTGATAGCGGGTCCTACGAGCAGTACTTC. Translation: CSVDSGSYEQYF. The rearrangement uses TRBV29-1 and TRBJ2-7; 7 bases fit TRBD2. The V and J ends lost 3 bases and 1 base, in that order; junction bases with no gene match: 0. Germline V gene sequence: CDR1 SQVTM, CDR2 ANQGSEA. This CDR3 comprises 12 residues.

This clone has a handful of counts. V is TRBV25-1 and J is TRBJ1-6; 7 nucleotides agree with TRBD1. Trimming at V came to 5 bases and at J to 6 bases, leaving 7 bases not matched to a gene. Germline V gene sequence: CDR1 MGHDK, CDR2 SYGVNS. This CDR3 is 15 amino acids long. The CDR3, as DNA: TGTGCCAGCAGTACTGAACAGGGGCTTAATTCACCCCTCCACTTT. It yields the protein CASSTEQGLNSPLHF.

The table lists this clone with a few counts. V and J are TRBV4-3 and TRBJ2-3, with D perhaps TRBD1 (5 bases). The CDR3 contains 13 residues. V was clipped by 4 bases and J by 7 bases, with 12 bases between them. The V gene's germline CDR1 is LGHNA and CDR2 YSLEER. The chain's CDR3 is CASSPSPGNTQYF. CDR3 sequence (DNA): TGCGCCAGCAGCCCTAGTCCAGGGAATACGCAGTATTTT.

On this clone: A read error may produce the germline difference seen at one junction end. The chain links TRBV13 to TRBJ2-7, with TRBD2 as a possible D gene (7 bases). Germline V gene data show CDR1 as PRHDT and CDR2 as FYEKMQ (reference sequence). This CDR3 has 15 residues. CDR3 sequence: CASSLRGTTTYKQYF. The CDR3 DNA reads as TGTGCCAGCAGCTTAAGGGGGACTACAACCTACAAGCAGTACTTC.

This chain uses TRBV7-8 with TRBJ1-3; 8 positions agree with TRBD1. V gave up 6 bases and J gave up 6 bases; unmatched junction bases: 4. Germline V gives CDR1 SGHVS, CDR2 FQNEAQ. This CDR3 has 13 amino acids. The CDR3: CASRPGGINTIYF. The CDR3 bases are TGTGCCAGCAGGCCAGGGGGCATAAACACCATATATTTT.

The chain is built from TRBV5-1 and TRBJ2-7, with 10 nucleotides matching TRBD2. CDR3 length equals 15 residues. V shed 4 bases, J shed 4 bases, and the junction held 8 bases outside the gene matches. Germline CDR1 SGHRS, CDR2 YFSETQ. The CDR3 DNA reads as TGCGCCAGCAGCCTCACTAGCGGGAAGTCGTACGAGCAGTACTTC. Translated, it gives CASSLTSGKSYEQYF.

There are a few counts of this clone. The chain uses TRBV25-1 and TRBJ1-3; 8 positions agree with TRBD1. Germline values: CDR1 MGHDK, CDR2 SYGVNS. The CDR3 loop spans 14 amino acids. The V gene end was trimmed by 4 bases and the J gene end by 4 bases; junction bases not matched to a gene: 3. The CDR3, as DNA: TGTGCCAGCAGTGTGACAGGGGCAGGAAACACCATATATTTT. Protein sequence: CASSVTGAGNTIYF.

This clone appeared a few times. The J gene is TRBJ1-1, the V gene TRBV15, with a tentative D call TRBD1 (6 bases). The CDR3 spans 12 residues. Trimming took off 3 bases at V and 10 bases at J, with 12 bases between the two ends. Germline V gene lookup returns CDR1 LNHNV and CDR2 YYDKDF (reference sequence). The CDR3 is CATSSEGGVAFF. The CDR3 bases are TGTGCCACCAGCAGCGAGGGGGGGGTAGCTTTCTTT.